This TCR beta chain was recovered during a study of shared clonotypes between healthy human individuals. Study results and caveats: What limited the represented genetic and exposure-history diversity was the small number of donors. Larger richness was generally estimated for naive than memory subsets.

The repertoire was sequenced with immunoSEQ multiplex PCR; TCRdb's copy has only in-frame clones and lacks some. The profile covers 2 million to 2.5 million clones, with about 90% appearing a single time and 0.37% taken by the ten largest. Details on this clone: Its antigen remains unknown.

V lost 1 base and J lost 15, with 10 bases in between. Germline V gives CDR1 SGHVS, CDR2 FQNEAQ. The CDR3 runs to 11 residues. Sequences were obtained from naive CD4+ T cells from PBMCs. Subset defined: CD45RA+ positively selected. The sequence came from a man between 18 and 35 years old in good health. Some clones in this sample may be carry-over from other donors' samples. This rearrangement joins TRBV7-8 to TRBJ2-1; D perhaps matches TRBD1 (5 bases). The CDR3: CASSLGQGAFF. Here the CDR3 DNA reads TGTGCCAGCAGCTTAGGCCAGGGTGCGTTCTTC.